What follows is one TCR beta chain and its context. Its antigen is not identified. Naive, central memory, regulatory and stem cell-like memory cells within the CD4+ compartment were sorted using CD45RO/CCR7/CD25/CD127/CD95/CD27. What was sequenced were expressed TCRB transcripts, since all of the isolated RNA had been reverse transcribed. Reads from naive, central memory and regulatory T cell samples averaged approximately 3.4 million. The method was immunoSEQ multiplex PCR; TCRdb's version includes in-frame clones alone and lacks a portion of them. The sample holds roughly 260,000 clones, roughly a tenth seen once. Germline CDR1 and CDR2: LGHNA and YNFKEQ. The CDR3 has 14 amino acids. V lost 2 bases and J lost 0, with 7 bases in between. The data originate from a study of beta chain features in type 1 diabetes. Whole-study context: Over all samples combined, 107,917,701 sorted cells were examined.

Study outcomes and limitations: TCRB CDR3 length was moderately but significantly reduced in all four CD4+ subsets of Type 1 diabetes patients.

Input material: naive CD4+ T cells from blood. This clonotype originated in a man aged 25 to 40 with type 1 diabetes. J is TRBJ2-5 and V is TRBV4-2; weak D call: TRBD1 (5 bases). The CDR3 DNA follows: TGTGCCAGCAGCCAACCACAGGACCAAGAGACCCAGTACTTC. Protein product: CASSQPQDQETQYF.